This T cell receptor (beta chain) was retrieved from a study of monozygotic twins with inflammatory bowel disease (dated by TCRdb to the late 2010s). About the study as a whole: The complete study included around 30 monozygotic twin pairs: 19 IBD-discordant Danish pairs and nine German pairs, of which four were IBD-concordant and five were IBD-discordant. The search for disease-associated traits relied mainly on comparing, within discordant pairs, IBD patients with their genetically identical healthy co-twins. Each individual had, on average, about 151 000 unique TCRalpha sequences and 181 000 unique TCRbeta sequences available for analysis. On the study overall, not on this receptor specifically: Measured by the inverse Simpson index, TCRbeta repertoire diversity was lower in IBD patients than in their healthy co-twins. The analysis was unable to tell apart different T cell subtypes. No single strong signal or clonotype linked to IBD turned up in the results, so the idea that one exists was not supported. Fewer clonotypes were shared with other individuals by IBD patients than by healthy twins, most markedly in patients showing signs of disease activity. Background noise and inter-individual variability may have been introduced into the repertoires by the differing immunosuppressive treatments among patients. Concordant and discordant twins showed no difference in repertoire similarity, possibly because of limited statistical power.

From each donor, a roughly 2.5 ml peripheral blood sample was drawn into PAXgene tubes and stored at -80 degrees C. Without any T cell sorting, total RNA was extracted from whole blood using the PAXgene blood miRNA kit on an automated QIAcube. Peripheral blood from monozygotic twin pairs, either concordant or discordant for inflammatory bowel disease, underwent deep TCRalpha and TCRbeta repertoire profiling that used unique molecular barcoding. Smoking habits were recorded for all twin pairs, with individuals classified as current, former or never smokers. In the case of this clonotype: Its recognized antigen is unknown.

The library came from 5' RACE. For each TCR library, around 3,500 ng of total RNA was used. For each sample, cDNA was synthesized in eight separate reactions using SMARTScribe reverse transcriptase. During cDNA synthesis, template switching was used to introduce unique molecular identifiers that contained a 6-nucleotide sample barcode. Two nested PCRs of 16 and 9 cycles amplified the TCRalpha and TCRbeta cDNA, and bead purification followed each PCR. Before amplification, cDNA was treated with uracil DNA-glycosylase and purified using the QIAquick PCR purification kit. The second PCR was the step at which Illumina TruSeq-compatible adapters and sample-specific barcodes were added. TapeStation and Qubit were used to check library quality and concentration, and around 4.7 ng of each library was pooled. Sequencing of pooled libraries was carried out on an Illumina HiSeq2500 single-index Rapid Run using 2 x 100 bp reads and custom sequencing primers. The study's own analysis went as follows. PCR and sequencing errors were corrected by UMI-based consensus assembly using MiGEC version 1.2.6. MiXCR version 2.1.1 handled V(D)J alignment, clonotype assembly and CDR3 extraction. Normalisation of gene usage, clonotype sharing and MAIT/NKT TCR abundance was achieved by analysing the top 1000, 10 000 and 20 000 clonotypes per sample. Diversity was computed as the inverse Simpson index with the vegan R package after downsampling to 27 000 UMIs. Paired Mann-Whitney U tests were applied to discordant twin pairs, with Benjamini-Hochberg correction for multiple testing. After the reads were reprocessed by TCRdb, one entry was made per CDR3 protein sequence, with no DNA. The V and J calls were not made by the authors but by TCRdb's processing. The table kept for this sample lists 170,000 or so distinct CDR3 sequences. The ten biggest clones cover just under 7.5% of the sample.

The germline V gene yields SNHLY for CDR1 and FYNNEI for CDR2. From the cysteine through the phenylalanine, the CDR3 covers 16 amino acids. No DNA has been recorded. Material for sequencing was blood. The chain links TRBV2 with TRBJ2-2; lacking DNA, the TRBD1 call made by TCRdb goes unchecked. The receptor comes from a human donor with ulcerative colitis or Crohn's disease, or a healthy co-twin of an affected twin (not recorded which). The CDR3 region has the sequence CASRVGDRPNTGELFF. Outside the CDR3, residues come from the reference TRBV2 and TRBJ2-2 proteins, so the full variable domain is: EPEVTQTPSHQVTQMGQEVILRCVPISNHLYFYWYRQILGQKVEFLVSFYNNEISEKSEIFDDQFSVERPDGSNFTLKIRSTKLEDSAMYFCASRVGDRPNTGELFFGEGSRLTVL.